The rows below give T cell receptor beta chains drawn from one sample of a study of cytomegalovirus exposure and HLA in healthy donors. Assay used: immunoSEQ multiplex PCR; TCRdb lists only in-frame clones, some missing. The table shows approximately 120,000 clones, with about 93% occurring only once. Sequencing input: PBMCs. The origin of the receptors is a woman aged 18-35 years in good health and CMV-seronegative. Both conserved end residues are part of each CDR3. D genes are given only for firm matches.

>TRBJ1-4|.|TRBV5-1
TGCGCCAGCAGCCCAGGCCCGAATGAAAAACTGTTTTTT
CASSPGPNEKLFF
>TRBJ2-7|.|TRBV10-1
TGCGCCAGCAGTGAGTCGACGGAGGGTGCGCAGTACTTC
CASSESTEGAQYF
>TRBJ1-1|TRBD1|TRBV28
TGTGCCAGCAGTCTAGGACAGGGCCCCACTAGGAATGAAGCTTTCTTT
CASSLGQGPTRNEAFF
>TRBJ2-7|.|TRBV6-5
TGTGCCAGCAGTTACAACGGAGCAGGGGCCTACGAGCAGTACTTC
CASSYNGAGAYEQYF
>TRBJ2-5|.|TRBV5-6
TGTGCCAGCAGCTTAACGGGGTTAAGGGAGACCCAGTACTTC
CASSLTGLRETQYF
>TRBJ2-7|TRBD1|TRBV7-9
TGTGCCAGCAGGGCCGGGACAGCTATCTACGAGCAGTACTTC
CASRAGTAIYEQYF
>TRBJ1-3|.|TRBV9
TGTGCCAGCAGCCACAATCCCCACAGGGCGGCTTATACTGGAAACACCATATATTTT
CASSHNPHRAAYTGNTIYF
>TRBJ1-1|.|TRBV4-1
TGCGCCAGCAGCCAAGCCCCGGGTGAAGCTTTCTTT
CASSQAPGEAFF
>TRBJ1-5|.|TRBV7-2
TGTGCCAGCAGCTACCGTCAGGGGCAGCCCCAGCATTTT
CASSYRQGQPQHF
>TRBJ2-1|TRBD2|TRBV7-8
TGTGCCAGCAGCGTCGACGGACTAGCGGACCTGAATGAGCAGTTCTTC
CASSVDGLADLNEQFF
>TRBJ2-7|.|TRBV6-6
TGTGCCAGCAGAAGGGGAACAGAGGCCTACGAGCAGTACTTC
CASRRGTEAYEQYF
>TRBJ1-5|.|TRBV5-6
TGTGCCAGCAGCTTTGGACAGAATCAGCCCCAGCATTTT
CASSFGQNQPQHF
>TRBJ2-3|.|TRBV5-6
TGTGCCAGCAACCTGCTGGGGAGTGCTAGCACAGATACGCAGTATTTT
CASNLLGSASTDTQYF
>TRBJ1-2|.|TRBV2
TGTGCCAGCAGCGCCCGCCGGGACACCTCCTATACTAACTATGGCTACACCTTC
CASSARRDTSYTNYGYTF